This entry lists 5 T cell receptor beta chains sequenced from one sample in a study of blood T cell repertoires in COVID-19. The method was immunoSEQ multiplex PCR; TCRdb's version includes in-frame clones alone and lacks a portion of them. Of over 45,000 clones in the sample, 70% to 90% were seen once. The sequenced sample consisted of peripheral blood. These receptors were obtained from a man in his sixties with acute or convalescent COVID-19.

The J gene is TRBJ2-6, the V gene TRBV28; maybe TRBD1 (5 bases). Trimming took 2 bases from V and 0 from J, leaving 14 bases between them. Germline lookup yields CDR1 MDHEN and CDR2 SYDVKM. The CDR3 runs 18 residues. CDR3 sequence (DNA): TGTGCCAGCAGTTTAGTTCAGGGAAAGAACTCTGGGGCCAACGTCCTGACTTTC. Protein product: CASSLVQGKNSGANVLTF.

This sequence joins TRBV30 and TRBJ1-1; maybe TRBD1 (6 bases). CDR1 is GTSNPN and CDR2 is SVGIG in the germline V gene (reference sequence). The CDR3 is 13 amino acids. Between the trimmed V and J ends, which lost 3 bases and 0 bases, there was a span of 8 bases. The CDR3 DNA reads as TGTGCCTGGAGACAGGGCCTGAACACTGAAGCTTTCTTT. This translates into CAWRQGLNTEAFF.

The chain couples TRBV24-1 to TRBJ1-2; D gene uncertain. Germline lookup yields CDR1 KGHDR and CDR2 SFDVKD. V gave up 4 bases and J gave up 8 bases, with 10 bases separating them. The CDR3 totals 12 residues. DNA for the CDR3: TGTGCCACCAGTGACCCTATCGGGGGCTACACCTTC. It specifies CATSDPIGGYTF.

The V and J genes are TRBV6-5 and TRBJ2-2; 7 bases are shared with TRBD1. Trimming took 5 bases from V and 4 from J; bases not matched to a gene: 7. The germline V gene encodes CDR1 MNHEY and CDR2 SVGAGI. The CDR3 runs to 15 residues. CDR3 nucleotides: TGTGCCAGCAGTCCCCGGGACAGCTTCACCGGGGAGCTGTTTTTT. Translated: CASSPRDSFTGELFF.

V gene TRBV4-1 combines with J gene TRBJ2-3; 8 nucleotides agree with TRBD2. CDR1 and CDR2 from the germline V gene are MGHRA and YSYEKL. The CDR3 totals 16 residues. The V segment lost 0 bases and the J segment 3 bases; nucleotides outside the gene matches: 5. CDR3 bases: TGCGCCAGCAGCCAAGAAAGGATAGCGGGAACAGATACGCAGTATTTT. Its protein product is CASSQERIAGTDTQYF.